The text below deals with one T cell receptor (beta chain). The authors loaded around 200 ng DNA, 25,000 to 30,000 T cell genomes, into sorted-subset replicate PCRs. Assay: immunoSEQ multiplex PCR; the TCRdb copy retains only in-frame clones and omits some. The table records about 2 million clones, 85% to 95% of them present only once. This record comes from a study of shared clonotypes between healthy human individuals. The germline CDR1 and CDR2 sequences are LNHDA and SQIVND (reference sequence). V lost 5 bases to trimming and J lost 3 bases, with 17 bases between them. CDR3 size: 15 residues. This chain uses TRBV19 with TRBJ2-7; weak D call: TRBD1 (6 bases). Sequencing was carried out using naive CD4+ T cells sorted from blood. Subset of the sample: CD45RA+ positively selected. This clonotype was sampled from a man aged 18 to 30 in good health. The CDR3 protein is CASSSPGDKFYEQYF. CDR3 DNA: TGTGCCAGTAGTTCCCCTGGGGACAAATTCTACGAGCAGTACTTC.